The 27 T cell receptor beta chains reported below all come from one sample, sequenced in a study of cytomegalovirus exposure and HLA in healthy donors. Use of 60 Vbeta and 13 Jbeta primers characterized the PCR. Produced via immunoSEQ multiplex PCR; TCRdb's table is partial and in-frame only. The sample shows about 100,000 clones, 79% of them seen only once. Input material: PBMCs. These receptors all stem from a woman in her thirties or forties in good health and CMV-seronegative.

The chain combines TRBV5-4 with TRBJ2-7, with TRBD1 identical over 7 bases. J was trimmed by 5 bases and V by 4 bases; bases with no gene match: 12. Germline V gives CDR1 SGHNT, CDR2 YYREEE (reference sequence). The length of the CDR3 is 15 residues. For the CDR3, the DNA is TGTGCCAGCAGCCAAAGACAGGGATGGTCCGACGAGCAGTACTTC. It yields the protein CASSQRQGWSDEQYF.

The V call is TRBV5-5, the J call TRBJ1-6; D perhaps matches TRBD1 (5 bases). The CDR3 extends over 15 amino acids. The germline V and J ends were trimmed by 2 bases and 6 bases, with 12 bases remaining between them. Germline V gene lookup returns CDR1 SGHKS and CDR2 YYEKEE (reference sequence). CDR3 residues: CASSFVDRPNSPLHF. The CDR3 DNA sequence: TGTGCCAGCAGCTTCGTTGACAGACCTAATTCACCCCTCCACTTT.

The chain combines TRBV18 with TRBJ1-2; TRBD1 matches 9 bases. Germline V lookup: CDR1 KGHSH, CDR2 LQKENI. There are 14 residues in the CDR3. V was clipped by 4 bases and J by 5 bases; unmatched bases: 5. The CDR3 nucleotides read TGTGCCAGCTCACGGGCCGGGACAGGGTATGGCTACACCTTC. Protein sequence: CASSRAGTGYGYTF.

This sequence joins TRBV5-4 and TRBJ1-1; 11 nucleotides align to TRBD1. V trimming: 2 bases; J trimming: 8 bases; junction bases outside the gene matches: 14. The germline CDR1 and CDR2 sequences are SGHNT and YYREEE (reference sequence). This CDR3 region has 17 residues. Here the CDR3 reads CASSFDTGTGGGTEAFF. CDR3 sequence (DNA): TGTGCCAGCAGCTTCGACACCGGGACAGGGGGGGGTACGGAAGCTTTCTTT.

This clone was counted once. V and J are TRBV4-3 and TRBJ1-2, with D hard to call. V lost 0 bases and J lost 8, with 10 bases in between. The germline V gene encodes CDR1 LGHNA and CDR2 YSLEER. The CDR3 contains 13 residues. The CDR3 nucleotides are TGCGCCAGCAGCCAAGATCTTAGAGGCGGCTACACCTTC. This codes for CASSQDLRGGYTF.

The chain combines TRBV2 with TRBJ2-7; D may be TRBD2 (5 bases). The CDR3 spans 11 residues. Germline CDR1 and CDR2: SNHLY and FYNNEI. Trimming took 11 bases from V and 7 from J, leaving 15 bases between them. CDR3 bases: TGTGCCTCCAGCGGCCTCCTGGAGCAGTACTTC. It is translated as CASSGLLEQYF. The full variable domain, in which reference TRBV2 and TRBJ2-7 provide the parts outside the CDR3, is EPEVTQTPSHQVTQMGQEVILRCVPISNHLYFYWYRQILGQKVEFLVSFYNNEISEKSEIFDDQFSVERPDGSNFTLKIRSTKLEDSAMYFCASSGLLEQYFGPGTRLTVT.

The chain recombines TRBV5-1 with TRBJ1-1; D might be TRBD1 (5 bases). Trimming took off 0 bases at V and 4 bases at J, with 10 bases between the two ends. This CDR3 has 14 residues. The germline gives CDR1 SGHRS, CDR2 YFSETQ. CDR3 DNA: TGCGCCAGCAGCTTGGCCGCGGGGGGCACTGAAGCTTTCTTT. It encodes CASSLAAGGTEAFF.

This chain joins TRBV15 and TRBJ2-2; tentative D call: TRBD1 (6 bases). The V end lost 3 bases, the J end lost 0 bases, and 8 bases lay between the germline ends. This CDR3 comprises 15 residues. Germline V lookup: CDR1 LNHNV, CDR2 YYDKDF (reference sequence). The CDR3 is CATSRGAANTGELFF. The CDR3 region has the DNA TGTGCCACCAGCAGGGGGGCGGCGAACACCGGGGAGCTGTTTTTT.

This rearrangement joins TRBV9 to TRBJ2-1; 8 nucleotides match TRBD2. The CDR3 runs 17 residues. The V gene end was trimmed by 0 bases and the J gene end by 10 bases; junction bases not matched to a gene: 15. In germline, CDR1 is SGDLS, CDR2 YYNGEE. The CDR3 sequence: CASSVDGLAQYQEEQFF. In nucleotides, the CDR3 is TGTGCCAGCAGCGTAGATGGACTAGCCCAATACCAGGAGGAGCAGTTCTTC.

A note on this clone: Given the absence of the conserved phenylalanine or tryptophan at the CDR3 end, a read error is likely. No DNA is shown, since the ends of the CDR3 on it are uncertain; the CDR3 is the one TCRdb lists. The rearrangement joins TRBV20-1 to TRBJ1-1. The CDR3 is 8 amino acids in total, end residues counted. Germline CDR1 reads DFQATT; CDR2 reads SNEGSKA (reference sequence). The CDR3 loop reads CSATGGLY.

The V gene is TRBV7-2, the J gene TRBJ1-2; 9 nucleotides match TRBD1. V was clipped by 9 bases and J by 7 bases; unmatched bases: 3. Germline assignment: CDR1 SGHTA and CDR2 FQGNSA. The CDR3 loop spans 11 amino acids. CDR3 residues: CARATGGGYTF. In nucleotides, the CDR3 is TGTGCCAGGGCGACAGGGGGTGGCTACACCTTC.

The chain links TRBV5-6 to TRBJ1-5, with 8 bases matching TRBD1. This CDR3 comprises 16 residues. With V trimmed by 2 bases and J by 3 bases, 7 bases remained unmatched. CDR1 is SGHDT, CDR2 YYEEEE, per germline. CDR3 coding DNA: TGTGCCAGCAGCTTCAGTCCGGGACAGGTCAATCAGCCCCAGCATTTT. This codes for CASSFSPGQVNQPQHF.

The chain couples TRBV9 to TRBJ1-1, with no clear D. Germline CDR1 and CDR2: SGDLS and YYNGEE. The V and J ends lost 0 bases and 1 base respectively, with 7 bases between them. The CDR3 has 14 residues. CDR3 sequence: CASSVDGENTEAFF. The CDR3 DNA follows: TGTGCCAGCAGCGTAGACGGAGAGAACACTGAAGCTTTCTTT.

This clone was counted a few times. This chain joins TRBV11-2 and TRBJ2-3, with TRBD2 as a possible D gene (5 bases). CDR1 SGHAT and CDR2 FQNNGV come from the germline V gene. V was cut by 2 bases and J by 1 base, with 16 bases left in between. This CDR3 has 17 amino acids. CDR3 sequence (DNA): TGTGCCAGCAGCTTAATCGGGTTCACCGGGGGCACAGATACGCAGTATTTT. Translating it yields CASSLIGFTGGTDTQYF.

The chain carries TRBV27 and TRBJ2-5; unclear D gene. Germline CDR1 reads MNHEY; CDR2 reads SMNVEV (reference sequence). Trimming took 5 bases from V and 5 from J, leaving 15 bases between them. The CDR3 covers 14 residues. CDR3 sequence reads: CASSPLESPETQYF. CDR3 in DNA: TGTGCCAGCAGTCCTCTGGAGAGTCCGGAGACCCAGTACTTC.

The table lists this clone with a count of one. The V call is TRBV21-1, the J call TRBJ2-1; TRBD2, the D gene given by the table, was not confirmed from the DNA. TRBV21-1 is tagged as a pseudogene. CDR3 length: 17 amino acids. CDR3 coding DNA: TGTGCCAGCAGCAGGGGCGGGACTAGCAGAGGGGTGGATGAGCAGTTCTTC. The encoded protein is CASSRGGTSRGVDEQFF.

This clone turned up a few times. The chain employs TRBV5-4 and TRBJ2-1; 12 positions match TRBD2. V gave up 3 bases and J gave up 8 bases; unmatched junction bases: 3. This CDR3 region has 14 residues. The germline V gene has CDR1 SGHNT and CDR2 YYREEE (reference sequence). This CDR3 reads CASSSTSGSDEQFF. The DNA of the CDR3 is TGTGCCAGCAGCTCGACTAGCGGGAGCGATGAGCAGTTCTTC.

Remarks on this clone: Other DNA sequences in the sample encode the same CDR3. The chain recombines TRBV7-8 with TRBJ2-7, with TRBD1 identical over 7 bases. CDR1 SGHVS and CDR2 FQNEAQ come from the germline V gene. V lost 4 bases to trimming and J lost 7 bases; unmatched junction nucleotides: 10. The CDR3 is 14 residues long. CDR3: CASSSTGRSKEQYF. CDR3 nucleotide sequence: TGTGCCAGCAGCTCGACAGGGCGCTCTAAAGAGCAGTACTTC. Full variable domain (outside the CDR3, taken from reference TRBV7-8 and TRBJ2-7): GAGVSQSPRYKVAKRGQDVALRCDPISGHVSLFWYQQALGQGPEFLTYFQNEAQLDKSGLPSDRFFAERPEGSVSTLKIQRTQQEDSAVYLCASSSTGRSKEQYFGPGTRLTVT.

CDR3 region: CAISVGQNYEQYF. CDR3 DNA: TGTGCCATCAGTGTTGGGCAGAACTACGAGCAGTACTTC. The chain employs TRBV10-3 and TRBJ2-7; the D is unclear. Germline V gene data show CDR1 as ENHRY and CDR2 as SYGVKD. V gave up 4 bases and J gave up 3 bases, with 10 bases separating them. This CDR3 has 13 amino acids.

The chain couples TRBV18 to TRBJ2-2, with D unclear. V shed 2 bases and J shed 0 bases, with 10 bases lying between them. This CDR3 comprises 16 residues. Germline V lookup: CDR1 KGHSH, CDR2 LQKENI. CDR3 protein: CASSPDQIANTGELFF. CDR3 DNA: TGTGCCAGCTCACCAGATCAGATCGCGAACACCGGGGAGCTGTTTTTT.

This chain joins TRBV4-3 and TRBJ2-6; tentatively, D is TRBD1 (6 bases). V gave up 5 bases and J gave up 0 bases, with 17 bases separating them. Germline V gives CDR1 LGHNA, CDR2 YSLEER. This CDR3 region has 18 residues. The CDR3 loop reads CASSSRQVRLSGANVLTF. CDR3 coding DNA: TGCGCCAGCAGCTCGCGACAGGTACGACTCTCTGGGGCCAACGTCCTGACTTTC.

This chain connects TRBV10-2 to TRBJ2-5, with 12 nucleotides matching TRBD2. The V gene's germline CDR1 is WSHSY and CDR2 SAAADI. V gave up 8 bases and J gave up 4 bases; unmatched junction bases: 8. The CDR3 has 15 amino acids. The CDR3 reads CASGGLAGNSETQYF. CDR3 bases: TGCGCCAGCGGAGGACTAGCGGGGAACTCAGAGACCCAGTACTTC.

The chain carries TRBV11-3 and TRBJ2-5, with D possibly TRBD1 on 6 matching bases. Trimming removed 4 bases at V and 5 bases at J, with 11 bases between. The CDR3 is made up of 13 amino acids. Germline loops: CDR1 SGHNT, CDR2 YENEEA. The CDR3: CASSSGQRETQYF. The CDR3 nucleotides read TGTGCCAGCAGCTCTGGACAGCGGGAGACCCAGTACTTC.

The V and J genes are TRBV30 and TRBJ2-7; perhaps TRBD1 as D (7 bases). Germline CDR1 reads GTSNPN; CDR2 reads SVGIG (reference sequence). Trimming removed 4 bases at V and 1 base at J, with 11 bases between. The CDR3 has 13 residues. The CDR3 here is CAWTQGGSYEQYF. The CDR3, as DNA: TGTGCCTGGACCCAGGGGGGATCCTACGAGCAGTACTTC.

This chain connects TRBV5-6 to TRBJ2-5, with TRBD1 identical over 12 bases. The J call may be wrong; the DNA end is better matched by TRBJ2-7. CDR1 and CDR2 from the germline V gene are SGHDT and YYEEEE. CDR3 length equals 15 residues. The CDR3 protein is CASSHGTGGAYEQYF. The CDR3 region has the DNA TGTGCCAGCAGCCACGGGACAGGGGGCGCGTACGAGCAGTACTTC.

This clone was seen a single time. The V and J genes are TRBV5-4 and TRBJ2-5; D gene ambiguous. The V and J ends lost 4 bases and 5 bases respectively, with 15 bases between them. This CDR3 region has 14 residues. Germline V gene sequence: CDR1 SGHNT, CDR2 YYREEE (reference sequence). In nucleotides, the CDR3 is TGTGCCAGCAGCGCCGGCGGCTTAAGGGAGACCCAGTACTTC. This encodes CASSAGGLRETQYF. Together with reference TRBV5-4 and TRBJ2-5, the CDR3 gives the full variable domain: ETGVTQSPTHLIKTRGQQVTLRCSSQSGHNTVSWYQQALGQGPQFIFQYYREEENGRGNFPPRFSGLQFPNYSSELNVNALELDDSALYLCASSAGGLRETQYFGPGTRLLVL.

The rearrangement links TRBV11-2 to TRBJ1-1, with D hard to call. Germline loops: CDR1 SGHAT, CDR2 FQNNGV. Trimming shortened V by 3 bases and J by 5 bases, and 16 bases separated the two germline ends. The CDR3 consists of 15 residues. The CDR3: CASSFGRSKTTEAFF. The CDR3, as DNA: TGTGCCAGCAGCTTTGGCAGGTCCAAAACAACTGAAGCTTTCTTT.